The TCR beta chain described here comes from a study of immune cell composition in non-small cell lung cancer. Normal lung was sampled as far from the tumour as possible, at least 3 cm. Measured with immunoSEQ multiplex PCR; TCRdb has only the in-frame clones, and not every one. There are fewer than 3,500 clones in the sample; about 83% occur only once, and 16% lies in the top ten. From germline, CDR1 is SGHRS and CDR2 YFSETQ. The CDR3 extends over 17 amino acids. The V gene end was trimmed by 0 bases and the J gene end by 0 bases; junction bases not matched to a gene: 7. V gene TRBV5-1 combines with J gene TRBJ2-7, with TRBD2 matching over 9 bases. This TCR came from a human donor with non-small cell lung cancer. The sample was non-adjacent lung tissue. The CDR3 sequence is CASSLVLAGASSYEQYF. The CDR3 nucleotides read TGCGCCAGCAGCTTGGTGTTAGCGGGAGCCAGCTCCTACGAGCAGTACTTC. Full variable domain (outside the CDR3, taken from reference TRBV5-1 and TRBJ2-7): KAGVTQTPRYLIKTRGQQVTLSCSPISGHRSVSWYQQTPGQGLQFLFEYFSETQRNKGNFPGRFSGRQFSNSRSEMNVSTLELGDSALYLCASSLVLAGASSYEQYFGPGTRLTVT.